This TCR beta chain derives from a study of cytomegalovirus exposure and HLA in healthy donors. Study-level points and caveats: Solely CMV serostatus was available to characterize immune exposure.

Germline V CDR1 and CDR2: SGDLS, YYNGEE. V was clipped by 0 bases and J by 5 bases, with 11 bases between them. This CDR3 comprises 14 residues. PCR was performed using 60 Vbeta and 13 Jbeta primers. Assay: immunoSEQ multiplex PCR; the TCRdb copy retains only in-frame clones and omits some. The sample has about 220,000 clones, approximately 88% seen once. Nominally healthy donors were sampled, though unrecorded immune exposures were likely. Notes on this clone: What it binds is unknown.

The sample comprised PBMCs. The chain recombines TRBV9 with TRBJ2-5; perhaps TRBD2 as D (5 bases). The receptor comes from a boy between 2 and 10 years old in good health and CMV-seronegative. This CDR3 is CASSVEPGWETQYF. The CDR3 bases are TGTGCCAGCAGCGTAGAACCGGGGTGGGAGACCCAGTACTTC.